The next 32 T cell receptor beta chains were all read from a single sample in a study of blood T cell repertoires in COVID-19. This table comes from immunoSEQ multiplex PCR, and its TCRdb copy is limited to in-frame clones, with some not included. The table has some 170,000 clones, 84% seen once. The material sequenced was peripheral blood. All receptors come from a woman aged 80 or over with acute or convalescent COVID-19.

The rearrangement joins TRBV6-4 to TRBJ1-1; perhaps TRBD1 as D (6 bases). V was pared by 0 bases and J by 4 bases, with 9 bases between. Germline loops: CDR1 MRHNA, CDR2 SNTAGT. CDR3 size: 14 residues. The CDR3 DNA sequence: TGTGCCAGCAGTGACTCGTTAGGGGGCACTGAAGCTTTCTTT. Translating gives CASSDSLGGTEAFF.

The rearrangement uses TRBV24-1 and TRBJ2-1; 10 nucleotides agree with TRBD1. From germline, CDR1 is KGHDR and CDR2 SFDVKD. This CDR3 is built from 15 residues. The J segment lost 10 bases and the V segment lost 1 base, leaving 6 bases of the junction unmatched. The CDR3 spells CATSDLGTGAIEQFF. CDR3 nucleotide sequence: TGTGCCACCAGTGATTTAGGGACAGGGGCTATCGAGCAGTTCTTC.

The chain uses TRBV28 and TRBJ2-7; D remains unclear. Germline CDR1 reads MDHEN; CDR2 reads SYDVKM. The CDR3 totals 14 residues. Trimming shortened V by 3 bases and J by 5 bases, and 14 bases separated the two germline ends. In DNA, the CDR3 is TGTGCCAGCAGTTTTAACTCCATACTCAACGAGCAGTACTTC. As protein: CASSFNSILNEQYF.

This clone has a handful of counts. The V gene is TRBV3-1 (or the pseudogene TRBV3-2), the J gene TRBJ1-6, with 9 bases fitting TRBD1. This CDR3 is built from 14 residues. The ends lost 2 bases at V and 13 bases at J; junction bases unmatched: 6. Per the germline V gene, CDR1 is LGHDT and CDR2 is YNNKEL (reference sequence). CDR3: CASSQRDRAGPLHF. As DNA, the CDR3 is TGTGCCAGCAGCCAAAGGGACAGGGCGGGTCCCCTCCACTTT.

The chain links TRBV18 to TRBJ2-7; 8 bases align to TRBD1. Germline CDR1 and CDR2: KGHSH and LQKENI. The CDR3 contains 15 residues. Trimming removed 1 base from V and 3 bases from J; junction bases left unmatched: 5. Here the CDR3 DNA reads TGTGCCAGCTCACCACTAGGACAGGGTTACTACGAGCAGTACTTC. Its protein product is CASSPLGQGYYEQYF.

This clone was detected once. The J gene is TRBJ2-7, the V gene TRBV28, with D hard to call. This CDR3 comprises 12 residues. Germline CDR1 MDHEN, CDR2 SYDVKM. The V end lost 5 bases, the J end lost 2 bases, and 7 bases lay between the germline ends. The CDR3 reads CASSALAYEQYF. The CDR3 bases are TGTGCCAGCAGTGCTCTAGCCTACGAGCAGTACTTC.

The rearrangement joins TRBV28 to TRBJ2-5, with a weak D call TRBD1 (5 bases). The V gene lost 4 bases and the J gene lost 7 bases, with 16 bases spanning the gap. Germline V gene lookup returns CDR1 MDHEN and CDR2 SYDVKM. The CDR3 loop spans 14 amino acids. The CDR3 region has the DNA TGTGCCAGCAGTTACGACAGAACGGCAGGGACCCAGTACTTC. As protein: CASSYDRTAGTQYF.

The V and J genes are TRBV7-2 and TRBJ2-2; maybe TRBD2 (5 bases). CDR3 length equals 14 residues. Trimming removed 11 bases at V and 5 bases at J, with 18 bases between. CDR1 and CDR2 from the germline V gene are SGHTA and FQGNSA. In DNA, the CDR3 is TGTGCCCAGGCGAGGGTTCCGTTAACCGGGGAGCTGTTTTTT. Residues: CAQARVPLTGELFF.

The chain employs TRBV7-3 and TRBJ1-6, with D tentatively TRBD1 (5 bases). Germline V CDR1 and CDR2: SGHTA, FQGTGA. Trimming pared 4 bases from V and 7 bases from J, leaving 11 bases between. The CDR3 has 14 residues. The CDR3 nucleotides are TGTGCCAGCAGCTCTTCCGGGGGAAATTCACCCCTCCACTTT. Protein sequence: CASSSSGGNSPLHF.

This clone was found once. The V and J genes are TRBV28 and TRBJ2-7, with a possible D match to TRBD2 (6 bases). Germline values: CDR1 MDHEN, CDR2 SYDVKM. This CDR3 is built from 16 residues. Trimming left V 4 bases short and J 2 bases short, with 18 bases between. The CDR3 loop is CASSSVGLAAAYEQYF. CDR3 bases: TGTGCCAGCAGTTCTGTGGGACTGGCGGCAGCCTACGAGCAGTACTTC. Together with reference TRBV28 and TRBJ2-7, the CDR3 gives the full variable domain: DVKVTQSSRYLVKRTGEKVFLECVQDMDHENMFWYRQDPGLGLRLIYFSYDVKMKEKGDIPEGYSVSREKKERFSLILESASTNQTSMYLCASSSVGLAAAYEQYFGPGTRLTVT.

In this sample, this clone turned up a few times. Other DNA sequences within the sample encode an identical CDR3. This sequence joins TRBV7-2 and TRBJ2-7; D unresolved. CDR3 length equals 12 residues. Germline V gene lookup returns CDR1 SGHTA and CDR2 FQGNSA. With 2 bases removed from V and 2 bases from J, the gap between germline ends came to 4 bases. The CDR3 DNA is TGTGCCAGCAGCTTATCGGCCTACGAGCAGTACTTC. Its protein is CASSLSAYEQYF.

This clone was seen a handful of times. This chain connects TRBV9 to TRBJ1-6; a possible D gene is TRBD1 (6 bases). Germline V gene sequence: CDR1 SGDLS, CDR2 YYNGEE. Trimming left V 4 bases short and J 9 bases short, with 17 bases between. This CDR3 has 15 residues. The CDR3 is CASSPRGHGSSPLHF. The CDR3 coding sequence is TGTGCCAGCAGCCCCAGGGGACACGGCAGTTCACCCCTCCACTTT.

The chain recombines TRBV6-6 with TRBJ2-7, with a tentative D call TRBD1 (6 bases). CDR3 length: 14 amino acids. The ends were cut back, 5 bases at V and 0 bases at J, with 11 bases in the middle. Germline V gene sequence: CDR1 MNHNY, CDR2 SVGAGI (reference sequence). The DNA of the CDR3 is TGTGCCAGCAGTCCTCGGACAGACTCCTACGAGCAGTACTTC. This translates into CASSPRTDSYEQYF.

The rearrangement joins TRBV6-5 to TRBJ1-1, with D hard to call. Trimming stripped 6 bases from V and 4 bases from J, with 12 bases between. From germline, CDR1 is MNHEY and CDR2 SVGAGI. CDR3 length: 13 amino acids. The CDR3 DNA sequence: TGTGCCAGCAGCTCCGGACTGTCCACTGAAGCTTTCTTT. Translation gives CASSSGLSTEAFF.

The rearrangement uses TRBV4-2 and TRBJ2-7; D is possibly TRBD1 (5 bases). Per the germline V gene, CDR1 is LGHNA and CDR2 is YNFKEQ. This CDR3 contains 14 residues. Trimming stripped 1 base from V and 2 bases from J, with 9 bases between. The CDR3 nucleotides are TGTGCCAGCAGCCAAGCTGACAGAACCTACGAGCAGTACTTC. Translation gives CASSQADRTYEQYF.

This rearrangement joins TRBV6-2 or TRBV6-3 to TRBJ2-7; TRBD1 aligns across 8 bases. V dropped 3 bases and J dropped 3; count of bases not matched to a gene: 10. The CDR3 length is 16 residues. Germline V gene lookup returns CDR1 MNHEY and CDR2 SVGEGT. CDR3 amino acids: CASSYASAGGFYEQYF. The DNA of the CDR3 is TGTGCCAGCAGTTATGCTTCGGCAGGGGGCTTCTACGAGCAGTACTTC.

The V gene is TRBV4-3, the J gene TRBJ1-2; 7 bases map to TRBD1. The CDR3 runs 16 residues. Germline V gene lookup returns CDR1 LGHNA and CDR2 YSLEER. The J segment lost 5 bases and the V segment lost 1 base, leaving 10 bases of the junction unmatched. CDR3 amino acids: CASSQGRRQGIYGYTF. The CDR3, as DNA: TGCGCCAGCAGCCAAGGGCGGAGACAGGGAATTTATGGCTACACCTTC.

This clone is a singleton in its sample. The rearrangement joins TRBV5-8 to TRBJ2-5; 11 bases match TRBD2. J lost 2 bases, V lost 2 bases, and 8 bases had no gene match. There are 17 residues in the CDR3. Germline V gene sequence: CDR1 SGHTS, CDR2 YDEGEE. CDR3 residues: CASSFWVSSGGQETQYF. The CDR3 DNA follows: TGTGCCAGCAGCTTTTGGGTCTCTAGCGGGGGGCAAGAGACCCAGTACTTC.

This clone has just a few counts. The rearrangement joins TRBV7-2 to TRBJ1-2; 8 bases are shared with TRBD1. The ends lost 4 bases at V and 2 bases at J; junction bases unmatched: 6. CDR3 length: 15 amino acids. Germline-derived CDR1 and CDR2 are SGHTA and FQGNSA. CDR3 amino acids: CASSSRTGLNYGYTF. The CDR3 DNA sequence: TGTGCCAGCAGCTCCCGGACAGGGCTCAACTATGGCTACACCTTC.

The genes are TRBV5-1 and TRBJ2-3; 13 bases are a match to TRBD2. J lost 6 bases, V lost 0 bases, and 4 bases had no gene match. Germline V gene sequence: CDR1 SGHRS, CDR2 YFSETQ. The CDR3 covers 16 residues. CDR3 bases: TGCGCCAGCAGCTTGGCCGGGACTAGCGGGACGGATACGCAGTATTTT. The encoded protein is CASSLAGTSGTDTQYF.

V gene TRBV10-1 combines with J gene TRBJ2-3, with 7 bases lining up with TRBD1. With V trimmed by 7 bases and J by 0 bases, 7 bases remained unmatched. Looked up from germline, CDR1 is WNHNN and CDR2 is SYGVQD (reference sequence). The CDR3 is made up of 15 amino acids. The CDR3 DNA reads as TGCGCCAGCACCCTGACAGGGATCAGCACAGATACGCAGTATTTT. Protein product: CASTLTGISTDTQYF.

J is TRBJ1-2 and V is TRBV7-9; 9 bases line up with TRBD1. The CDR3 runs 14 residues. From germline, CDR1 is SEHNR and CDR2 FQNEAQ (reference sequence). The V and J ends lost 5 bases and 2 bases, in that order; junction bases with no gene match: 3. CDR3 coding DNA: TGTGCCAGCAGCCTAGGGACAGGGAACTATGGCTACACCTTC. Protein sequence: CASSLGTGNYGYTF.

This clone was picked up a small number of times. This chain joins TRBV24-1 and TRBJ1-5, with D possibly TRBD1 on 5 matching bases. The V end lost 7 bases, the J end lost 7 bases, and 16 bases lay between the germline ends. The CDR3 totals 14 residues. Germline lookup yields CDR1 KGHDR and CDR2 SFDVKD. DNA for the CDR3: TGTGCCACCAGCCCAACGGGGGGAGACCAGCCCCAGCATTTT. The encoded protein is CATSPTGGDQPQHF.

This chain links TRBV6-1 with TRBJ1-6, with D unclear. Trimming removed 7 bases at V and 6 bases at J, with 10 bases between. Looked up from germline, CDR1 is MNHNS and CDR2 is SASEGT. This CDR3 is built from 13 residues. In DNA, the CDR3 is TGTGCCAGCATGGCCGCGGGTAATTCACCCCTCCACTTT. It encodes CASMAAGNSPLHF.

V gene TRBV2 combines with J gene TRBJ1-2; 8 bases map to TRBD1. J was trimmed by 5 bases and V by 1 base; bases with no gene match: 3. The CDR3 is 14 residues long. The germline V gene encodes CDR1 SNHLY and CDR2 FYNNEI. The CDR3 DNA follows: TGTGCCAGCAGTGAAGATCAGGGGGCTTATGGCTACACCTTC. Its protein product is CASSEDQGAYGYTF.

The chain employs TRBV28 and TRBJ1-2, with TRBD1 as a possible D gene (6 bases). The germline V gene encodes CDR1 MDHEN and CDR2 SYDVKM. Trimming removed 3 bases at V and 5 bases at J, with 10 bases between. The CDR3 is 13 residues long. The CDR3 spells CASSFRQGYGYTF. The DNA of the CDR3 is TGTGCCAGCAGTTTTCGGCAGGGGTATGGCTACACCTTC.

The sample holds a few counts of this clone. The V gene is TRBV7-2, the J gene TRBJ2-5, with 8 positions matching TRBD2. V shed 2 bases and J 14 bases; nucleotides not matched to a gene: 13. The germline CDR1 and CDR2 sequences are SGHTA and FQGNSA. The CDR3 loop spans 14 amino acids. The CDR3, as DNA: TGTGCCAGCAGCTTACTGGAGCGGGGGCCCCTTCTCTACTTC. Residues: CASSLLERGPLLYF.

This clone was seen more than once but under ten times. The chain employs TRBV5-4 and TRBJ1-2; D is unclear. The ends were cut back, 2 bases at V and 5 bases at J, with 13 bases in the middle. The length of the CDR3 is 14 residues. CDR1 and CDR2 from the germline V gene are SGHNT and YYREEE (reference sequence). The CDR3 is CASSFSEITYGYTF. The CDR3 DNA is TGTGCCAGCAGCTTCTCCGAGATCACGTATGGCTACACCTTC.

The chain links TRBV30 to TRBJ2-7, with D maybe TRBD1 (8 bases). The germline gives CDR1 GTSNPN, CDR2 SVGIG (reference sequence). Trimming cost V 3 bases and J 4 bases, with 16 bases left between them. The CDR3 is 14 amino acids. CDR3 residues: CAWRAQGGGYEQYF. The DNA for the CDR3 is TGTGCCTGGAGGGCACAGGGGGGAGGGTACGAGCAGTACTTC. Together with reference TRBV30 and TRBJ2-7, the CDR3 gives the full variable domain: SQTIHQWPATLVQPVGSPLSLECTVEGTSNPNLYWYRQAAGRGLQLLFYSVGIGQISSEVPQNLSASRPQDRQFILSSKKLLLSDSGFYLCAWRAQGGGYEQYFGPGTRLTVT.

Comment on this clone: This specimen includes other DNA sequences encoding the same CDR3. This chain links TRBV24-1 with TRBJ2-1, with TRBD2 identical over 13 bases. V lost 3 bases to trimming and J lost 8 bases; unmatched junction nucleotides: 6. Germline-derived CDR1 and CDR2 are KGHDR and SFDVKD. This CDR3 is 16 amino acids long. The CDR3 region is CATSDPGLAGVYEQFF. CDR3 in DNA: TGTGCCACCAGTGATCCCGGACTAGCGGGAGTCTATGAGCAGTTCTTC.

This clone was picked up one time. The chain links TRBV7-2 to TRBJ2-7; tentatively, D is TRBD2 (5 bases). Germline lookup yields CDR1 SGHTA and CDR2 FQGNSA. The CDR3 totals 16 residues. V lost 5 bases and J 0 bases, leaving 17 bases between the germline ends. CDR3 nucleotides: TGTGCCAGCAGCATAGGAATCGGACTGCTCTCCTACGAGCAGTACTTC. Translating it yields CASSIGIGLLSYEQYF.

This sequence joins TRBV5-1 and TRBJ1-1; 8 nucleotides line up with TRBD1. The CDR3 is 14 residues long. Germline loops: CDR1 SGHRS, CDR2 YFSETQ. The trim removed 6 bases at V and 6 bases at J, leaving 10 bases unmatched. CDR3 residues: CASTFGQGSSEAFF. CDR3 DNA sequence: TGCGCCAGCACCTTCGGACAGGGCAGCTCTGAAGCTTTCTTT.